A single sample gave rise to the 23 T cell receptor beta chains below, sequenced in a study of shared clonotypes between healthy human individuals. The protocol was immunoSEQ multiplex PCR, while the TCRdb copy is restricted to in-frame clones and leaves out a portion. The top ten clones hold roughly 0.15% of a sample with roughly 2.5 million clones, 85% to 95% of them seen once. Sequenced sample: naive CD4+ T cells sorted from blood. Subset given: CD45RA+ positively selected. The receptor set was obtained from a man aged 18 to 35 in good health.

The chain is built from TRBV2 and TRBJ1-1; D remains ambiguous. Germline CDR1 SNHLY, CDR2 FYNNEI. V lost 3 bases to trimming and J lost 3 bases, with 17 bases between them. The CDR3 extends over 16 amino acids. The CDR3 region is CASSDPTKGWYTEAFF. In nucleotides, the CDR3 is TGTGCCAGCAGTGATCCCACTAAAGGGTGGTACACTGAAGCTTTCTTT.

CDR3 DNA sequence: TGCGCCAGCAGCCCTGATACTGAGGGGCTTGGCTACACCTTC. As protein: CASSPDTEGLGYTF. This chain uses TRBV5-1 with TRBJ1-2; D possibly corresponds to TRBD1 (5 bases). CDR1 SGHRS and CDR2 YFSETQ come from the germline V gene. This CDR3 has 14 residues. The V gene lost 4 bases and the J gene lost 7 bases, with 17 bases spanning the gap.

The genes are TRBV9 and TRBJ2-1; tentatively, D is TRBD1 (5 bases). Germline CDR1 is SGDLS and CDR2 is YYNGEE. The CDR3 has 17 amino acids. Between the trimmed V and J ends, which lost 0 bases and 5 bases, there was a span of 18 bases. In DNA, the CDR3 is TGTGCCAGCAGCGTAGCTATAAGGGGATCGGGCGACAATGAGCAGTTCTTC. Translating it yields CASSVAIRGSGDNEQFF.

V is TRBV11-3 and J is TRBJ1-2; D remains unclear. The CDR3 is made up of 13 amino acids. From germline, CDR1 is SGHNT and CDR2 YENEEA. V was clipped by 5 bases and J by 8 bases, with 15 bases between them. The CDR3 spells CASSLQQKVGYTF. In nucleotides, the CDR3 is TGTGCCAGCAGCCTCCAACAGAAGGTCGGCTACACCTTC.

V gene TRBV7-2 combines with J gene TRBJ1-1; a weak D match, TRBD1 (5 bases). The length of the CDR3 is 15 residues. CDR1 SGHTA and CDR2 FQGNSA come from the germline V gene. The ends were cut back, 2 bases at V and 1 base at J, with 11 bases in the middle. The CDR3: CASSLKPGPNTEAFF. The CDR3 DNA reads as TGTGCCAGCAGCTTAAAACCAGGGCCGAACACTGAAGCTTTCTTT. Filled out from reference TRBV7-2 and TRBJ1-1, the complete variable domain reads GAGVSQSPSNKVTEKGKDVELRCDPISGHTALYWYRQSLGQGLEFLIYFQGNSAPDKSGLPSDRFSAERTGGSVSTLTIQRTQQEDSAVYLCASSLKPGPNTEAFFGQGTRLTVV.

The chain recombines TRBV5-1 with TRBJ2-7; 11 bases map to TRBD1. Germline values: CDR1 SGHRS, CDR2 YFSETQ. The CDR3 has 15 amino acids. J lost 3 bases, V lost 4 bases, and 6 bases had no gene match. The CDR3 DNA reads TGCGCCAGCAGCAGCGGACAGGGGGCCCACTACGAGCAGTACTTC. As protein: CASSSGQGAHYEQYF.

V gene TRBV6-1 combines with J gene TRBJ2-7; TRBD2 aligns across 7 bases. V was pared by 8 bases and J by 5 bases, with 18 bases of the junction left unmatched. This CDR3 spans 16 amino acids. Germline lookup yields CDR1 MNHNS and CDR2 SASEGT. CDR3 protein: CASRGGEAGKYNEQYF. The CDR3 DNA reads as TGTGCCAGCCGTGGGGGGGAAGCGGGAAAGTATAACGAGCAGTACTTC.

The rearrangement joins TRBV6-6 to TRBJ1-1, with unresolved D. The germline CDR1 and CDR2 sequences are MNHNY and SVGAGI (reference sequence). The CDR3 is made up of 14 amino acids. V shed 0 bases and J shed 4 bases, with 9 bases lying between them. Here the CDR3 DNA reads TGTGCCAGCAGTTACTCGGAAGGCTTCACTGAAGCTTTCTTT. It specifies CASSYSEGFTEAFF.

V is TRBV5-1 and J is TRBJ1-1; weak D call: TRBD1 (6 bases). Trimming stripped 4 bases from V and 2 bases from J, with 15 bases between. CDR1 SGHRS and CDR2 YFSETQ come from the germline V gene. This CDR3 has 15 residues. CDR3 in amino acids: CASSAETGTNTEAFF. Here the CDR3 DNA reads TGCGCCAGCAGCGCTGAAACAGGGACCAACACTGAAGCTTTCTTT.

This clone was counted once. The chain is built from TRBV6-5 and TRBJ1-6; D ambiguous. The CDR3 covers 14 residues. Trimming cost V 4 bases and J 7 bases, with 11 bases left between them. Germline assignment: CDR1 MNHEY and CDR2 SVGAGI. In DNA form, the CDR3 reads TGTGCCAGCAGTTCGACGGTGGGGAATTCACCCCTCCACTTT. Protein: CASSSTVGNSPLHF.

The CDR3 reads CAWSARGGVYGYTF. Written as DNA, the CDR3 is TGTGCCTGGAGTGCTCGGGGGGGCGTCTATGGCTACACCTTC. The V gene is TRBV30, the J gene TRBJ1-2; D might be TRBD1 (6 bases). The germline V gene encodes CDR1 GTSNPN and CDR2 SVGIG (reference sequence). The CDR3 runs to 14 residues. The V gene lost 1 base and the J gene lost 4 bases, with 13 bases spanning the gap.

The CDR3 loop reads CASSYRQDKETQYF. The CDR3 DNA is TGTGCCAGCAGCTACCGACAGGACAAAGAGACCCAGTACTTC. The V and J genes are TRBV7-9 and TRBJ2-5, with D possibly TRBD1 on 6 matching bases. CDR1 is SEHNR, CDR2 FQNEAQ, per germline (reference sequence). V shed 4 bases and J shed 3 bases, with 12 bases lying between them. The length of the CDR3 is 14 residues.

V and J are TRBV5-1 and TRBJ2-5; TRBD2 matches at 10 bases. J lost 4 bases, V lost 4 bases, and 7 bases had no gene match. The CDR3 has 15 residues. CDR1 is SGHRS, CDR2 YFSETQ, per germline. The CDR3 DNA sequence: TGCGCCAGCAGCATGGGGTCTAGCGGGGGAGAGACCCAGTACTTC. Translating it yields CASSMGSSGGETQYF.

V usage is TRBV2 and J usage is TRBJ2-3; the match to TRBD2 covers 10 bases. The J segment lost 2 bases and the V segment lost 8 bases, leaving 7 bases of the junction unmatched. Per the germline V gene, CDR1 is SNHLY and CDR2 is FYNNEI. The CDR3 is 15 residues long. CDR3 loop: CASAGSGGYTDTQYF. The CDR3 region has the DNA TGTGCCAGCGCCGGTAGCGGGGGGTACACAGATACGCAGTATTTT.

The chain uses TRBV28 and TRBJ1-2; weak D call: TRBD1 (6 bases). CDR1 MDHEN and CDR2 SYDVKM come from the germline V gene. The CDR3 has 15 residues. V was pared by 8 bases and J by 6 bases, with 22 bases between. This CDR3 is CASETIMQGNHGYTF. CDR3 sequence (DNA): TGTGCCAGCGAAACAATTATGCAGGGGAATCATGGCTACACCTTC.

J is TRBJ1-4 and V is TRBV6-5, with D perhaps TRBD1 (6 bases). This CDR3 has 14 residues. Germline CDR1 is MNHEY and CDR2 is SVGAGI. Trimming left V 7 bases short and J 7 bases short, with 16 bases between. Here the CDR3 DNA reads TGTGCCAGCACCCAAGACAGGAGGGGTGAAAAACTGTTTTTT. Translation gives CASTQDRRGEKLFF.

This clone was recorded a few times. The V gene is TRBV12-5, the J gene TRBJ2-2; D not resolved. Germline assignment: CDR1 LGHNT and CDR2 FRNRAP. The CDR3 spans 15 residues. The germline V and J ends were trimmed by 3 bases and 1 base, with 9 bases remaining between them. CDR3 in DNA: TGTGCTAGTGGTTTACGGCCGAAGAACACCGGGGAGCTGTTTTTT. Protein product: CASGLRPKNTGELFF.

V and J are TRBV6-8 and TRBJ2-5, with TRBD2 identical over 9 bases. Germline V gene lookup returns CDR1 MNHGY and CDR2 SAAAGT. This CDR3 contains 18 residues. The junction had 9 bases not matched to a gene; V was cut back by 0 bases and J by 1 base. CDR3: CASSYSGHEAGGQETQYF. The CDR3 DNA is TGTGCCAGCAGTTACTCGGGGCACGAAGCGGGAGGCCAAGAGACCCAGTACTTC.

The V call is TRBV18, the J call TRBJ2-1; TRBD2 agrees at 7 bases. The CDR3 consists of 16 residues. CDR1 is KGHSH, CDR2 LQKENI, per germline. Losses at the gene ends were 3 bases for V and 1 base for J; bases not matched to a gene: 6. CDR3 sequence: CASSPYSGLSYNEQFF. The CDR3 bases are TGTGCCAGCTCACCCTATAGCGGGTTATCCTACAATGAGCAGTTCTTC.

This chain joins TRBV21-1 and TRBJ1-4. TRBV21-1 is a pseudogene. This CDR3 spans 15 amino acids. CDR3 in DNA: TGTGCCAGCAGCAAGGAAATCGGGGGGCGAGGGAAACTGTTTTTT. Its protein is CASSKEIGGRGKLFF.

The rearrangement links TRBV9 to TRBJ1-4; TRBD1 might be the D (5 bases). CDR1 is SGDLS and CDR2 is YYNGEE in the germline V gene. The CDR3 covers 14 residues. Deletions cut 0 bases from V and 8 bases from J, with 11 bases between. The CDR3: CASSVGTIGEKLFF. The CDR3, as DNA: TGTGCCAGCAGCGTAGGGACAATTGGGGAAAAACTGTTTTTT.

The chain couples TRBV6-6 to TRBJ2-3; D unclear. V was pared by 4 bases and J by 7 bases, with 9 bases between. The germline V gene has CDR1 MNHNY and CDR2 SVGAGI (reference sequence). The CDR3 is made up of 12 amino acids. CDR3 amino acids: CASSLNAYTQYF. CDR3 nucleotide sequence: TGTGCCAGCAGTTTGAATGCATATACGCAGTATTTT.

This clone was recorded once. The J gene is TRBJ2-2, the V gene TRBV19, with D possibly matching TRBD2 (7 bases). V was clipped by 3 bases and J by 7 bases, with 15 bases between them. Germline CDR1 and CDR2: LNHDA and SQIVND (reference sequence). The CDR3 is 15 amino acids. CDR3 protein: CASSILGGLDGELFF. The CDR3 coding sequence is TGTGCCAGTAGTATTCTCGGGGGGCTCGACGGGGAGCTGTTTTTT.